Below are 32 T cell receptor beta chains sequenced from a single sample in a study of Tregs in tolerant kidney transplant recipients. Data came from immunoSEQ multiplex PCR; TCRdb stores just in-frame clones and leaves some out. This table holds tens of thousands of clones. The sequencing here drew on CD8+ T cells from blood, taken before the transplant. The receptors come from a human donor who received a combined kidney and bone marrow transplant.

Notes on this clone: The CDR3 end is not reached by the read, which stops 3 residues before it; the germline J gene fills it in. The chain couples TRBV11-2 to TRBJ1-1; a possible D gene is TRBD1 (5 bases). Between the trimmed V and J ends, which lost 1 base and 5 bases, there was a span of 8 bases. The germline V gene encodes CDR1 SGHAT and CDR2 FQNNGV. The CDR3 loop spans 13 amino acids. CDR3 bases read: TGTGCCAGCAGCTTAGGCTGGACAACTGAA. Protein sequence: CASSLGWTTE. The full CDR3 is CASSLGWTTEAFF.

A note on this clone: The observed sequence ends 3 residues before the CDR3 terminus, with the missing tail filled in from the germline J gene. V is TRBV10-3 and J is TRBJ2-3; tentative D call: TRBD1 (6 bases). Germline lookup yields CDR1 ENHRY and CDR2 SYGVKD. The CDR3 runs 16 residues. V lost 0 bases, J lost 1 base, and 11 bases lay in between. CDR3 DNA (partial): TGTGCCATCAGTGAGTCGGACAGATATCGCACAGATACG. Its protein product is CAISESDRYRTDT. The whole CDR3 is CAISESDRYRTDTQYF.

As concerns this clone: The CDR3 goes on 3 residues after the read ends, and that part is filled in from the germline J gene. The V and J genes are TRBV2 and TRBJ1-5; TRBD1 might be the D (5 bases). The CDR3 runs 15 residues. Germline CDR1 SNHLY, CDR2 FYNNEI. V gave up 5 bases and J gave up 0 bases, with 11 bases separating them. The CDR3 loop reads CASSTGTVSNQPQHF. CDR3 DNA, as far as it was read: TGTGCCAGCAGTACCGGGACTGTTAGCAATCAGCCC.

As concerns this clone: The read ends 3 residues before the CDR3 terminus; that terminus is restored from the germline J gene. The gene calls are TRBV19 and TRBJ2-7; 7 bases agree with TRBD1. The CDR3 consists of 13 residues. V trimming: 6 bases; J trimming: 6 bases; junction bases outside the gene matches: 8. Germline loops: CDR1 LNHDA, CDR2 SQIVND (reference sequence). CDR3 in amino acids: CASSLTGPLEQYF. The sequenced CDR3 bases are TGTGCCAGTAGCCTGACAGGGCCACTCGAG. The entire variable domain, with the rest obtained from reference TRBV19 and TRBJ2-7, is as follows: DGGITQSPKYLFRKEGQNVTLSCEQNLNHDAMYWYRQDPGQGLRLIYYSQIVNDFQKGDIAEGYSVSREKKESFPLTVTSAQKNPTAFYLCASSLTGPLEQYFGPGTRLTVT.

Remarks on this clone: The read terminates 3 residues ahead of where the CDR3 ends, so the germline J gene completes it. The chain links TRBV5-4 to TRBJ2-5, with 9 bases fitting TRBD2. This CDR3 has 15 residues. CDR1 and CDR2 from the germline V gene are SGHNT and YYREEE (reference sequence). J lost 5 bases, V lost 0 bases, and 5 bases had no gene match. This chain's CDR3 is CASSLGGRAKETQYF. CDR3 DNA, as far as it was read: TGTGCCAGCAGCTTGGGCGGGAGGGCCAAGGAGACC. The full variable domain, its missing parts supplied by reference TRBV5-4 and TRBJ2-5, is ETGVTQSPTHLIKTRGQQVTLRCSSQSGHNTVSWYQQALGQGPQFIFQYYREEENGRGNFPPRFSGLQFPNYSSELNVNALELDDSALYLCASSLGGRAKETQYFGPGTRLLVL.

As to this clone: The read finishes 3 residues shy of the CDR3 end, and the germline J gene is used to complete it. The chain recombines TRBV19 with TRBJ1-2; 9 nucleotides match TRBD1. The CDR3 loop spans 16 amino acids. Trimming cost V 5 bases and J 5 bases; bases outside gene matches: 12. Germline V lookup: CDR1 LNHDA, CDR2 SQIVND (reference sequence). The part of the CDR3 DNA that was read is TGTGCCAGTAGTGCACAGGGGGCGAAAAGGAGGTATGGC. Its protein product is CASSAQGAKRRYG. The full CDR3 reads CASSAQGAKRRYGYTF.

Note on this clone: The read halts 3 residues ahead of the CDR3 end, with the missing end drawn from the germline J gene. The chain couples TRBV7-6 to TRBJ2-1, with 7 bases identical to TRBD2. This CDR3 has 17 amino acids. V lost 5 bases to trimming and J lost 0 bases; unmatched junction nucleotides: 10. Germline V gene lookup returns CDR1 SGHVS and CDR2 FNYEAQ. The CDR3 DNA, read in part, is TGTGCCAGCAGCGACACTAGCGCCAAAAGCTCCTACAATGAG. This codes for CASSDTSAKSSYNE. The entire CDR3 reads CASSDTSAKSSYNEQFF. Complete variable domain (other parts from reference TRBV7-6 and TRBJ2-1): GAGVSQSPRYKVTKRGQDVALRCDPISGHVSLYWYRQALGQGPEFLTYFNYEAQQDKSGLPNDRFSAERPEGSISTLTIQRTEQRDSAMYRCASSDTSAKSSYNEQFFGPGTRLTVL.

A word on this clone: The read ends 3 residues early relative to the CDR3; the germline J gene fills the gap. The chain joins TRBV7-6 to TRBJ2-7; D is uncertain. The CDR3 totals 17 residues. Trimming cost V 1 base and J 5 bases, with 21 bases left between them. The germline V gene has CDR1 SGHVS and CDR2 FNYEAQ. The covered CDR3 bases are TGTGCCAGCAGCTTAGAACCTGGTGAAGGGCTTCACAACGAG. Amino acid sequence: CASSLEPGEGLHNE. The whole CDR3 region reads CASSLEPGEGLHNEQYF.

On this clone itself: Read coverage stops 3 residues before the CDR3 terminus; the germline J gene supplies the remainder. Other DNA sequences within the sample encode an identical CDR3. This chain joins TRBV18 and TRBJ2-1; 11 bases align to TRBD2. J gave up 4 bases and V 2 bases, and 1 base lay outside the gene matches. CDR3 length: 15 amino acids. Germline CDR1 is KGHSH and CDR2 is LQKENI. CDR3 region: CASSPGTSGYNEQFF. CDR3 bases read: TGTGCCAGCTCACCAGGGACTAGCGGTTACAATGAG.

With respect to this clone: Read coverage stops 3 residues before the CDR3 terminus; the germline J gene supplies the remainder. V is TRBV5-4 and J is TRBJ2-7; tentative D call: TRBD2 (7 bases). Trimming took 0 bases from V and 3 from J, leaving 13 bases between them. CDR1 SGHNT and CDR2 YYREEE come from the germline V gene (reference sequence). The CDR3 runs to 15 residues. CDR3 DNA (partial): TGTGCCAGCAGCTTGGGGGCAGGGGAGGGCTACGAG. Translation: CASSLGAGEGYE. The complete CDR3 sequence is CASSLGAGEGYEQYF.

With regard to this clone: The observed sequence ends 3 residues before the CDR3 terminus, with the missing tail filled in from the germline J gene. The chain has TRBV20-1 and TRBJ1-2; 7 positions match TRBD1. The CDR3 totals 15 residues. With V trimmed by 0 bases and J by 2 bases, 6 bases remained unmatched. The V gene's germline CDR1 is DFQATT and CDR2 SNEGSKA (reference sequence). The covered CDR3 bases are TGCAGTGCTAGAGATCTAACAGGGGAGAACTATGGC. Translated, it gives CSARDLTGENYG. The whole CDR3 is CSARDLTGENYGYTF.

In regard to this clone: The CDR3 end falls 3 residues outside the read, so it is completed with the germline J gene. The chain carries TRBV29-1 and TRBJ2-7; 8 positions agree with TRBD2. Germline values: CDR1 SQVTM, CDR2 ANQGSEA. The CDR3 covers 17 residues. Trimming at V came to 6 bases and at J to 0 bases, leaving 16 bases not matched to a gene. Partial CDR3 DNA: TGCAGCGTGGTTGGTTGGGGCTCGGGACTAGGCTCCTACGAG. Its protein product is CSVVGWGSGLGSYE. The entire CDR3 reads CSVVGWGSGLGSYEQYF.

Comment on this clone: The sequence runs out 3 residues before the end of the CDR3; the remainder is reconstructed from the germline J gene. The V call is TRBV20-1, the J call TRBJ2-1; 8 bases align to TRBD2. This CDR3 has 12 amino acids. The V and J ends lost 3 bases and 7 bases, in that order; junction bases with no gene match: 2. Germline lookup yields CDR1 DFQATT and CDR2 SNEGSKA (reference sequence). CDR3 DNA (partial): TGCAGTGCTAGGTTAGCGGGAAATGAG. Amino acids: CSARLAGNE. The whole CDR3 is CSARLAGNEQFF.

About this clone: The read is 3 residues too short to cover the CDR3 end, so that end is filled in from the germline J gene. The V gene is TRBV5-1, the J gene TRBJ2-5; weak D call: TRBD1 (6 bases). This CDR3 comprises 14 residues. Trimming removed 0 bases from V and 5 bases from J, with 11 bases in between. CDR1 is SGHRS, CDR2 YFSETQ, per germline. CDR3 DNA, as far as it was read: TGCGCCAGCAGCTTGGCACAGGGTACTGAGACC. It encodes CASSLAQGTET. From start to end, the CDR3 is CASSLAQGTETQYF. Filled out from reference TRBV5-1 and TRBJ2-5, the complete variable domain reads KAGVTQTPRYLIKTRGQQVTLSCSPISGHRSVSWYQQTPGQGLQFLFEYFSETQRNKGNFPGRFSGRQFSNSRSEMNVSTLELGDSALYLCASSLAQGTETQYFGPGTRLLVL.

The CDR3: CSAPGGAITGDTGELFF. CDR3 DNA (partial): TGCAGTGCGCCCGGAGGGGCGATTACGGGAGACACCGGGGAG. The chain is built from TRBV20-1 and TRBJ2-2; D is perhaps TRBD2 (6 bases). The read ends 3 residues before the CDR3 terminus; that terminus is restored from the germline J gene. This CDR3 region has 17 residues. V lost 6 bases to trimming and J lost 3 bases, with 23 bases between them. Germline V lookup: CDR1 DFQATT, CDR2 SNEGSKA (reference sequence).

The sequenced part of the CDR3 DNA is TGCGCCAGCAGCCAACCAGCTAGCGGGGGTGAG. This sequence encodes CASSQPASGGE. The whole CDR3 protein reads CASSQPASGGEQFF. The chain employs TRBV4-1 and TRBJ2-1, with 10 bases identical to TRBD2. From the germline J gene comes the end of the CDR3, since the read stops 3 residues before it. This CDR3 is 14 amino acids long. The J segment lost 9 bases and the V segment lost 2 bases, leaving 4 bases of the junction unmatched. Germline CDR1 reads MGHRA; CDR2 reads YSYEKL.

As concerns this clone: The DNA ends 3 residues before the CDR3 does, and the rest of the CDR3 is filled in from the germline J gene. The chain carries TRBV19 and TRBJ1-5; no reliable D call. The CDR3 has 18 residues. Germline V gives CDR1 LNHDA, CDR2 SQIVND (reference sequence). V lost 6 bases to trimming and J lost 0 bases, with 21 bases between them. CDR3 region: CASSSLGDTSYSNQPQHF. The sequenced part of the CDR3 DNA is TGTGCCAGTAGCTCTTTGGGCGACACTTCCTATAGCAATCAGCCC.

Worth noting for this clone: The read comes to an end 3 residues before the CDR3 does, leaving the germline J gene to fill in the end. The rearrangement joins TRBV27 to TRBJ1-2; 7 positions match TRBD1. The CDR3 is 14 amino acids. Germline V gives CDR1 MNHEY, CDR2 SMNVEV (reference sequence). V lost 2 bases and J lost 5; bases outside the gene matches: 5. This CDR3 reads CASSLRGTVYGYTF. The covered CDR3 bases are TGTGCCAGCAGTTTAAGAGGGACAGTGTATGGC.

About this clone: Read data end 3 residues before the CDR3 end; the end is taken from the germline J gene. The V and J genes are TRBV7-9 and TRBJ2-7, with TRBD2 identical over 8 bases. This CDR3 spans 15 amino acids. Germline assignment: CDR1 SEHNR and CDR2 FQNEAQ (reference sequence). Trimming removed 5 bases from V and 6 bases from J; junction bases left unmatched: 12. This CDR3 reads CASSSTKAGVLEQYF. CDR3 DNA (partial): TGTGCCAGCAGCAGTACTAAAGCGGGAGTTCTCGAG.

A word on this clone: The DNA ends 3 residues before the CDR3 does, and the rest of the CDR3 is filled in from the germline J gene. The J gene is TRBJ1-4, the V gene TRBV7-9, with D tentatively TRBD1 (6 bases). Trimming cost V 2 bases and J 8 bases, with 12 bases left between them. This CDR3 spans 14 amino acids. The germline gives CDR1 SEHNR, CDR2 FQNEAQ (reference sequence). CDR3 residues: CASSLWGLDEKLFF. CDR3 DNA (partial): TGTGCCAGCAGCTTATGGGGGCTCGACGAAAAA.

As to this clone: The CDR3 end is not reached by the read, which stops 3 residues before it; the germline J gene fills it in. The rearrangement links TRBV5-4 to TRBJ2-7; D not certain. Trimming took 0 bases from V and 6 from J, leaving 19 bases between them. Germline loops: CDR1 SGHNT, CDR2 YYREEE (reference sequence). The CDR3 runs 16 residues. The covered CDR3 bases are TGTGCCAGCAGCTTGGATTATCTAGGCCCCGGTGGCGAG. It encodes CASSLDYLGPGGE. The entire CDR3 sequence reads CASSLDYLGPGGEQYF.

About this clone itself: From the germline J gene comes the end of the CDR3, since the read stops 3 residues before it. The chain joins TRBV5-6 to TRBJ2-7, with D possibly TRBD1 on 5 matching bases. From germline, CDR1 is SGHDT and CDR2 YYEEEE. The CDR3 loop spans 12 amino acids. Deletions cut 3 bases from V and 3 bases from J, with 7 bases between. The covered CDR3 bases are TGTGCCAGCAGCTATGACAGCTACGAG. Translated: CASSYDSYE. The full CDR3 protein is CASSYDSYEQYF.

On this clone: The read comes to an end 3 residues before the CDR3 does, leaving the germline J gene to fill in the end. This chain connects TRBV10-1 to TRBJ2-1; 9 positions agree with TRBD2. This CDR3 is 14 amino acids long. Germline CDR1 is WNHNN and CDR2 is SYGVQD (reference sequence). V lost 6 bases, J lost 8 bases, and 8 bases stayed unmatched. The sequenced part of the CDR3 DNA is TGCGCCAGCAGCCCCGGACTAGCGCTCGATGAG. Protein product: CASSPGLALDE. The whole CDR3 sequence is CASSPGLALDEQFF.

Remarks on this clone: The missing CDR3 end, 3 residues past where the read stops, is filled in from the germline J gene. The same CDR3 arises from other DNA sequences in this sample as well. The gene calls are TRBV7-3 and TRBJ2-2; 7 bases align to TRBD2. The germline V gene encodes CDR1 SGHTA and CDR2 FQGTGA. The CDR3 sequence is 17 residues long. The J segment lost 4 bases and the V segment lost 5 bases, leaving 13 bases of the junction unmatched. The DNA read from the CDR3 is TGTGCCAGCAGCCCAAACCCGGGATTAGCGGGCACCGGGGAG. Its protein is CASSPNPGLAGTGE. The entire CDR3 protein is CASSPNPGLAGTGELFF.

Concerning this clone: The read is 3 residues too short to cover the CDR3 end, so that end is filled in from the germline J gene. The rearrangement uses TRBV5-1 and TRBJ2-7; 7 bases fit TRBD1. This CDR3 comprises 14 residues. Trimming removed 0 bases from V and 4 bases from J; junction bases left unmatched: 4. CDR1 and CDR2 (germline): SGHRS, YFSETQ. The sequenced part of the CDR3 DNA is TGCGCCAGCAGCTTGGACAGGGGCGGTTACGAG. Residues: CASSLDRGGYE. The entire CDR3 protein reads CASSLDRGGYEQYF.

A note on this clone: The DNA ends 3 residues before the CDR3 does, and the rest of the CDR3 is filled in from the germline J gene. V usage is TRBV7-8 and J usage is TRBJ2-2, with 7 bases aligning to TRBD2. This CDR3 contains 16 residues. The germline CDR1 and CDR2 sequences are SGHVS and FQNEAQ. V gave up 4 bases and J gave up 5 bases; unmatched junction bases: 10. CDR3 region: CASSSPRRGGTGELFF. The sequenced part of the CDR3 DNA is TGTGCCAGCAGCTCCCCCCGTAGGGGAGGGACCGGGGAG.

In regard to this clone: With the read ending 3 residues before the CDR3 end, the germline J gene is used to fill in that end. V gene TRBV5-1 combines with J gene TRBJ1-6; D might be TRBD1 (6 bases). Germline loops: CDR1 SGHRS, CDR2 YFSETQ. The V end lost 9 bases, the J end lost 8 bases, and 18 bases lay between the germline ends. The CDR3 is 14 residues long. The covered CDR3 bases are TGCGCCACCAGGGAGGGGTCAGGGGATTCACCC. Amino acid sequence: CATREGSGDSP. The full CDR3 reads CATREGSGDSPLHF.

Remarks on this clone: The read comes to an end 3 residues before the CDR3 does, leaving the germline J gene to fill in the end. The chain carries TRBV20-1 and TRBJ2-7; TRBD1 matches at 9 bases. CDR1 is DFQATT, CDR2 SNEGSKA, per germline (reference sequence). With 5 bases clipped from V and 3 bases from J, the junction kept 5 bases outside the gene matches. CDR3 length: 13 amino acids. CDR3 DNA (partial): TGCAGTGCTGAGGTGGACAGGGGCTACGAG. Its protein is CSAEVDRGYE. In full, the CDR3 is CSAEVDRGYEQYF.

Comment on this clone: With the read ending 3 residues before the CDR3 end, the germline J gene is used to fill in that end. The V call is TRBV29-1, the J call TRBJ2-5; D is ambiguous. The germline gives CDR1 SQVTM, CDR2 ANQGSEA. This CDR3 spans 11 amino acids. The part of the CDR3 DNA that was read is TGCAGTAAGAGACGGGAAGAGACC. Residues: CSKRREET. The entire CDR3 protein reads CSKRREETQYF. The whole variable domain, filled in from reference TRBV29-1 and TRBJ2-5, reads SAVISQKPSRDICQRGTSLTIQCQVDSQVTMMFWYRQQPGQSLTLIATANQGSEATYESGFVIDKFPISRPNLTFSTLTVSNMSPEDSSIYLCSKRREETQYFGPGTRLLVL.

With respect to this clone: The read ends 3 residues early relative to the CDR3; the germline J gene fills the gap. V and J are TRBV29-1 and TRBJ2-1; TRBD2 aligns across 10 bases. J was trimmed by 1 base and V by 3 bases; bases with no gene match: 3. The germline V gene encodes CDR1 SQVTM and CDR2 ANQGSEA. The CDR3 totals 15 residues. CDR3 protein: CSVEGTSDSYNEQFF. The sequenced part of the CDR3 DNA is TGCAGCGTTGAGGGGACTAGCGATTCCTACAATGAG.

As to this clone: The CDR3 end is not reached by the read, which stops 3 residues before it; the germline J gene fills it in. The rearrangement uses TRBV7-2 and TRBJ2-3, with a tentative D call TRBD2 (5 bases). The ends were cut back, 5 bases at V and 6 bases at J, with 9 bases in the middle. CDR3 length: 12 residues. Germline CDR1 SGHTA, CDR2 FQGNSA. The sequenced part of the CDR3 DNA is TGTGCCAGCAGCCAGGACTTTGATACG. As protein: CASSQDFDT. The full CDR3 sequence reads CASSQDFDTQYF.

With regard to this clone: Read coverage stops 3 residues before the CDR3 terminus; the germline J gene supplies the remainder. V gene TRBV19 combines with J gene TRBJ2-7, with TRBD1 matching over 7 bases. V dropped 5 bases and J dropped 3; count of bases not matched to a gene: 7. The CDR3 loop spans 14 amino acids. Germline-derived CDR1 and CDR2 are LNHDA and SQIVND (reference sequence). The chain's CDR3 is CASSPGTVLYEQYF. CDR3 bases read: TGTGCCAGTAGTCCCGGGACAGTTCTCTACGAG.